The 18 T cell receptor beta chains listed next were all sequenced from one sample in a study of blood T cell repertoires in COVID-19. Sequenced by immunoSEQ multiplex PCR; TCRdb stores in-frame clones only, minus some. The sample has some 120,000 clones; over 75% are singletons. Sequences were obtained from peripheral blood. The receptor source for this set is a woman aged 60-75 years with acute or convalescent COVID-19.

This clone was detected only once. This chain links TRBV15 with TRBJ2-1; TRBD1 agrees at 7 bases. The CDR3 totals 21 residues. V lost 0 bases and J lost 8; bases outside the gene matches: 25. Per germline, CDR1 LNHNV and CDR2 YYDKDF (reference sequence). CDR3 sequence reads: CATSRDQSPGQRTQFVDEQFF. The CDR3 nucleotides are TGTGCCACCAGCAGAGATCAATCCCCGGGACAGAGGACCCAGTTCGTAGATGAGCAGTTCTTC.

The CDR3 DNA reads as TGCAGTGCTAGGGTCGCGGGGGAAGCTTTCTTT. As protein: CSARVAGEAFF. The chain joins TRBV20-1 to TRBJ1-1; no reliable D call. The CDR3 totals 11 residues. Germline V gene data show CDR1 as DFQATT and CDR2 as SNEGSKA (reference sequence). The V end lost 3 bases, the J end lost 8 bases, and 10 bases lay between the germline ends.

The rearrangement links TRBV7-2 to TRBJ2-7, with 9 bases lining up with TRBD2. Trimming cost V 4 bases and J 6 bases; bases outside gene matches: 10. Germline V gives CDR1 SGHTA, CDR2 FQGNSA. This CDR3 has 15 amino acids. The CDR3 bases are TGTGCCAGCAGCTCCGGCGTAGCGGGAGTGGTCGAGCAGTACTTC. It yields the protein CASSSGVAGVVEQYF. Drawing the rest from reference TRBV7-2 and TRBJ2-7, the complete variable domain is GAGVSQSPSNKVTEKGKDVELRCDPISGHTALYWYRQSLGQGLEFLIYFQGNSAPDKSGLPSDRFSAERTGGSVSTLTIQRTQQEDSAVYLCASSSGVAGVVEQYFGPGTRLTVT.

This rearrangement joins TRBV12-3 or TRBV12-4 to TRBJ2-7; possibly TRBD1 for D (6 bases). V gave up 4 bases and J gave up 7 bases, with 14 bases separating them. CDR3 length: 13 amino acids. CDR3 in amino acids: CASSSRQGGEQYV. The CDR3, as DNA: TGTGCCAGCAGTTCCCGACAAGGGGGAGAGCAGTACGTC.

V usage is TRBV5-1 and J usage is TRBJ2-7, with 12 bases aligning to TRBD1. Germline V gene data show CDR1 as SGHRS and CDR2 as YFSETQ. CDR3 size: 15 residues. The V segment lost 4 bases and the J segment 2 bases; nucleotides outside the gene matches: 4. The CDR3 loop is CASSPGQGATYEQYF. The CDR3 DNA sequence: TGCGCCAGCAGCCCGGGACAGGGGGCAACCTACGAGCAGTACTTC.

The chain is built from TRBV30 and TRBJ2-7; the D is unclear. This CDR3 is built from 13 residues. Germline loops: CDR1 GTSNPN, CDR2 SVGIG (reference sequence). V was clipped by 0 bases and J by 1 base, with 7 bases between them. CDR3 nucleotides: TGTGCCTGGAGTGTACTGGTTTCCTACGAGCAGTACTTC. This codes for CAWSVLVSYEQYF.

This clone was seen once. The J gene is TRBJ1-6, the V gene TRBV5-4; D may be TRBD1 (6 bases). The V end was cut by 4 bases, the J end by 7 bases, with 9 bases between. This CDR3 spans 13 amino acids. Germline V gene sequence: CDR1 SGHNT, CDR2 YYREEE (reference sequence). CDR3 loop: CASSPDRNSPLHF. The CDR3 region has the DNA TGTGCCAGCAGCCCCGACAGGAATTCACCCCTCCACTTT.

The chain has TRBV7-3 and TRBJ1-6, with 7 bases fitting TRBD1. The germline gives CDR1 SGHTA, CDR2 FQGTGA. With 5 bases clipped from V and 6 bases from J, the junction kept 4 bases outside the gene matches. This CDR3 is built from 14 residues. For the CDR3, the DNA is TGTGCCAGCAGCCCTGGACAGGTTAATTCACCCCTCCACTTT. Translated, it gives CASSPGQVNSPLHF.

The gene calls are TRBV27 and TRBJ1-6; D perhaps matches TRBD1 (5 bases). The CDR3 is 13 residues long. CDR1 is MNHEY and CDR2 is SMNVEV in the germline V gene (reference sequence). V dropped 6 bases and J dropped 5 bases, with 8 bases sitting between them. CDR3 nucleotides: TGTGCCAGCAGCTTACAGGATAATTCACCCCTCCACTTT. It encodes CASSLQDNSPLHF.

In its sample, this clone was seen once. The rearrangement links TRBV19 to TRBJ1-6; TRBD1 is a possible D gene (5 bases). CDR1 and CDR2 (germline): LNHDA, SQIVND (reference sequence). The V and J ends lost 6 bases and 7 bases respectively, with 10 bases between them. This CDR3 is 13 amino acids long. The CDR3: CASRETVNSPLHF. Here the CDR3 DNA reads TGTGCCAGTAGAGAGACAGTGAATTCACCCCTCCACTTT.

CDR3 in amino acids: CASRGGTGPYGYTF. The DNA for the CDR3 is TGTGCCAGTAGGGGAGGGACAGGTCCCTATGGCTACACCTTC. The chain recombines TRBV19 with TRBJ1-2; 8 positions match TRBD1. CDR1 is LNHDA, CDR2 SQIVND, per germline (reference sequence). The V segment lost 6 bases and the J segment 4 bases; nucleotides outside the gene matches: 7. This CDR3 has 14 amino acids.

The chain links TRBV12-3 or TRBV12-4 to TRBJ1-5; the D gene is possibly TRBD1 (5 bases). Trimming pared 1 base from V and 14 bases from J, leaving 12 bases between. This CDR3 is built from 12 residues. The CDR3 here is CASSLVPGGEHF. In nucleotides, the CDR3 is TGTGCCAGCAGTTTAGTCCCCGGAGGGGAGCATTTT.

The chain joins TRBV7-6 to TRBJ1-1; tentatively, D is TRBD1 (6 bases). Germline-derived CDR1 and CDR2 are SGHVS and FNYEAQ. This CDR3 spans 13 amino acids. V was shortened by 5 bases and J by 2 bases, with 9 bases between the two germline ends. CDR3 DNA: TGTGCCAGCAGCCAGGACAGCAACACTGAAGCTTTCTTT. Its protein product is CASSQDSNTEAFF. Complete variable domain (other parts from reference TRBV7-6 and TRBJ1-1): GAGVSQSPRYKVTKRGQDVALRCDPISGHVSLYWYRQALGQGPEFLTYFNYEAQQDKSGLPNDRFSAERPEGSISTLTIQRTEQRDSAMYRCASSQDSNTEAFFGQGTRLTVV.

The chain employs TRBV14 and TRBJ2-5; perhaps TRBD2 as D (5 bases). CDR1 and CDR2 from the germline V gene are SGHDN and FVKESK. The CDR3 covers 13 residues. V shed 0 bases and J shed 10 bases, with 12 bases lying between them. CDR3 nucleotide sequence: TGTGCCAGCAGCCAAGATCGGAGGACTGGCCAGTACTTC. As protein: CASSQDRRTGQYF.

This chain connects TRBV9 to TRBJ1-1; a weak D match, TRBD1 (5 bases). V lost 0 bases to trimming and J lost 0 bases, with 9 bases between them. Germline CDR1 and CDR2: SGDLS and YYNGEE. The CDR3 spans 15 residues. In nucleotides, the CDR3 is TGTGCCAGCAGCGTAGGGTGGGACTTGAACACTGAAGCTTTCTTT. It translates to CASSVGWDLNTEAFF.

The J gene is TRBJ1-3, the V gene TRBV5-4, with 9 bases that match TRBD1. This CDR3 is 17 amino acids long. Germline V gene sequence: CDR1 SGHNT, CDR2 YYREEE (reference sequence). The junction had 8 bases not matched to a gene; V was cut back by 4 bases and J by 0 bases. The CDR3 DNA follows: TGTGCCAGCAGCATGTCAACAGGGGGCGCCTCTGGAAACACCATATATTTT. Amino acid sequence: CASSMSTGGASGNTIYF.

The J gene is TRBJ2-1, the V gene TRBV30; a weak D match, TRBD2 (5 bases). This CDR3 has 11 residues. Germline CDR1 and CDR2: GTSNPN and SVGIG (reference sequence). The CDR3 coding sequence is TGTGCGCTAGGAGGTCTCGGTGAGCAGTTCTTC. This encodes CALGGLGEQFF.

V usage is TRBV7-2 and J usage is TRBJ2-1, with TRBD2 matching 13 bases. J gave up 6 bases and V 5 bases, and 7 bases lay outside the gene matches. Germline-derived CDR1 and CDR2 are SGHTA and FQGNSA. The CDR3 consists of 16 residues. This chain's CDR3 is CASSDGLAGAGNEQFF. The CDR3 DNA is TGTGCCAGCAGCGACGGACTAGCGGGAGCCGGCAATGAGCAGTTCTTC.